Sequencing of this T cell receptor (beta chain) was carried out in a study of cytomegalovirus exposure and HLA in healthy donors. The PCR had 60 Vbeta and 13 Jbeta primers. Repertoires were generated with immunoSEQ multiplex PCR, while TCRdb's copy carries only in-frame clones and drops some. In all, the sample yields some 130,000 clones. From germline, CDR1 is KGHSH and CDR2 LQKENI. The germline V and J ends were trimmed by 6 bases and 3 bases, with 17 bases remaining between them. The CDR3 covers 15 residues. J is TRBJ1-1 and V is TRBV18, with D possibly TRBD1 on 5 matching bases. This clonotype was sampled from a woman between 40 and 55 years old in good health and CMV-seronegative. Sequencing used PBMCs. The CDR3 bases are TGTGCCAGCTCGAAGGACCAGGGAATGGACACTGAAGCTTTCTTT. Translating gives CASSKDQGMDTEAFF.